This record concerns one T cell receptor (beta chain) sequence. This specimen belongs to a study of patients and donors after allogeneic stem cell transplantation. Germline lookup yields CDR1 MNHEY and CDR2 SMNVEV (reference sequence). The CDR3 has 14 amino acids. V lost 7 bases to trimming and J lost 4 bases, with 16 bases between them. TCRdb called the RT-PCR reads again in MiXCR, with one record for every CDR3 protein. The repertoire includes about 100,000 distinct CDR3 sequences, 35% of them detected once, and around 30% sits in the top ten. The sequence derives from a human donor who was either an allogeneic HSCT recipient or a stem cell or donor lymphocyte infusion donor (not recorded which). It is not recorded whose cells these are; they may come from a transplant donor. The source material was blood, either unsorted or a sorted T cell fraction (not recorded which). The V and J genes are TRBV27 and TRBJ1-1, with D hard to call. CDR3 coding DNA: TGTGCCAGCACCGATCCCTCCCGCGGCACTGAAGCTTTCTTT. Residues: CASTDPSRGTEAFF.